This T cell receptor beta chain came from a study of OX40 agonist ivuxolimab in advanced cancers. Across the study: Clinicians treated patients with ivuxolimab, an agonistic anti-OX40 (CD134) antibody.

Remarks on this clone: What it binds is unknown.

Blood specimens came from baseline, cycle 4 day 1, and cycle 7 day 1. General study results and limits: On average, a greater number of expanded clones characterised CD8+ T cells relative to CD4+. The antigen specificity of the peripheral T cells (those that were expanded) was not determined.

Using immunoSEQ multiplex PCR, the repertoire was profiled, and TCRdb retains in-frame clones only, with some absent. The sample includes approximately 31,000 clones, roughly 90% of them seen just once. With 8 bases removed from V and 2 bases from J, the gap between germline ends came to 12 bases. The CDR3 totals 13 residues. From germline, CDR1 is MGHRA and CDR2 YSYEKL. The specimen was CD4+ or CD8+ T cells sorted from blood, collected in a trial of the OX40 agonist ivuxolimab. The chain has TRBV4-1 and TRBJ1-2, with TRBD1 as a possible D gene (5 bases). This clonotype originated in an adult with an advanced solid tumor such as melanoma, head and neck, liver or kidney cancer. In DNA, the CDR3 is TGCGCCAGCGGACCGGCAGGGAACTATGGCTACACCTTC. Protein: CASGPAGNYGYTF.